This T cell receptor (beta chain) stems from a study of T cell changes during pregnancy in multiple sclerosis (dated by TCRdb to about 2019). Turning to the overall study: The study examined how the T cell repertoire changed over the course of pregnancy in women with multiple sclerosis.

Library preparation used the immunoSEQ multiplex PCR assay. Held by TCRdb, this immuneACCESS table contains in-frame sequences only and omits some clones. Under half of the omission traces to an unresolved V gene where checked; the cause of the rest is unknown. The sample yields tens of thousands of clones; approximately 92% were counted once. The ten largest make up around 2% of the sample. To note about this clone: No antigen is known for it. No base qualities exist here, and no much larger clone lies one base off it.

Sequencing was performed on peripheral blood, taken after pregnancy. The origin of this receptor is a female donor with multiple sclerosis, enrolled in a pregnancy study.

The CDR3 is CASRLGTGELFF. The nucleotides are TGTGCCAGCAGACTAGGTACCGGGGAGCTGTTTTTT. The rearrangement joined TRBV7-3 to TRBJ2-2; TRBD2 could be the D gene, as 5 bases match. V is shortened by 6 bases, J by 5 bases, and the region joining them spans 7 bases. Taken from cysteine to phenylalanine, the CDR3 has 12 residues. CDR3 DNA is the only sequence kept; it has 36 bases, read in frame from the first base. CDR1 and CDR2 (SGHTA, FQGTGA) derive from the germline V gene.